This passage covers 2 T cell receptor beta chains from one sample sequenced in a study of shared clonotypes between healthy human individuals (dated by TCRdb to 2018 to 2021). To prepare the library, the immunoSEQ multiplex PCR assay was applied. Not all clones reach the TCRdb copy of this immuneACCESS table, which keeps in-frame sequences only. Checked studies attribute under half of the gap to unresolved V genes and leave the rest unexplained. This sample lists 2 million to 2.5 million clones; just over 90% were detected once. The ten largest clones capture under 0.45% of the sample. The material sequenced was naive CD4+ T cells from PBMCs. According to the study, the label for this sample's cell subset or site signals: CD45RA+ positively selected. The receptor source for this set is a man aged 18 to 35 in good health. Some clones in this sample may be carry-over from other donors' samples.

The DNA for the CDR3 is TGTGCCAGCAGGCCCACGTGGCGCACAGATACGCAGTATTTT. This translates into CASRPTWRTDTQYF. The rearrangement links TRBV6-5 to TRBJ2-3; D remains unclear. This CDR3 is built from 14 residues. V lost 6 bases and J lost 1, with 11 bases in between. Germline loops: CDR1 MNHEY, CDR2 SVGAGI.

This chain connects TRBV28 to TRBJ1-5; 9 bases fit TRBD1. The CDR3 is 17 amino acids. Germline assignment: CDR1 MDHEN and CDR2 SYDVKM. V trimming: 5 bases; J trimming: 7 bases; junction bases outside the gene matches: 15. This chain's CDR3 is CASSPVAGTGIEQPQHF. For the CDR3, the DNA is TGTGCCAGCAGTCCCGTCGCGGGGACAGGGATCGAGCAGCCCCAGCATTTT.